The rows below give T cell receptor beta chains drawn from one sample of a study of cytomegalovirus exposure and HLA in healthy donors. The data were produced by immunoSEQ multiplex PCR, yet TCRdb's version contains in-frame clones alone and is incomplete. This repertoire includes under 200,000 clones. Specimen: PBMCs. The receptors derive from a man aged 30-40 years in good health and CMV-seronegative. Each CDR3 is given with its conserved first and last residue. A D gene is named only where the DNA matches it firmly.

v_gene	j_gene	d_gene	CDR3nt	CDR3aa
TRBV27	TRBJ2-2	-	TGTGCCAGCAGCTCTCCGGGTTTCGGGGAGCTGTTTTTT	CASSSPGFGELFF
TRBV2	TRBJ1-3	TRBD1	TGTGCCAGCAGTCGGGACAGGGGAGGCACCATATATTTT	CASSRDRGGTIYF
TRBV5-1	TRBJ1-3	-	TGCGCCAGCAGCTTGGATCCAGGTACCTTCTCTGGAAACACCATATATTTT	CASSLDPGTFSGNTIYF
TRBV18	TRBJ1-2	-	TGTGCCAGCTCACCAGGGCAGGGTATCTATGGCTACACCTTC	CASSPGQGIYGYTF
TRBV27	TRBJ2-1	TRBD1	TGTGCCAGCAACCCACTTGGGACAGGGAGAGGTAATGAGCAGTTCTTC	CASNPLGTGRGNEQFF
TRBV21-1	TRBJ2-5	-	TGTGCCAGCAGCAAAGGGGTACGGGACAGGGTAACAAAGACCCAGTACTTC	CASSKGVRDRVTKTQYF
TRBV5-1	TRBJ2-5	TRBD2	TGCGCCAGCAGCTCACTAGCGGGAGGGCCGAAGACATGGACCCAGTACTTC	CASSSLAGGPKTWTQYF
TRBV28	TRBJ2-1	-	TGTGCCAGCATACAGGGTTACAATGAGCAGTTCTTC	CASIQGYNEQFF
TRBV6-1	TRBJ2-7	-	TGTGCCAGCAGTGAATCGTATGAGAGATTCGGCGAGCAGTACTTC	CASSESYERFGEQYF
TRBV5-1	TRBJ1-2	-	TGCGCCAGCAGCTTGGGGGGAGACGACGGCTACACCTTC	CASSLGGDDGYTF
TRBV7-6	TRBJ2-7	TRBD2	TGTGCCAGCAGCTTAGTCACCGGGACTAGCGGAACCTACGAGCAGTACTTC	CASSLVTGTSGTYEQYF
TRBV4-1	TRBJ2-3	TRBD2	TGCGCCAGCAGCCAAGAATGGGGACTAGCGGTGGATACGCAGTATTTT	CASSQEWGLAVDTQYF
TRBV11-2	TRBJ1-6	-	TGTGCCAGCAGCCCAAGGGAGGGGATTTGGTCACCCCTCCACTTT	CASSPREGIWSPLHF
TRBV27	TRBJ2-2	-	TGTGCCAGCAGTTTCTTCCCCAGAATTAACACCGGGGAGCTGTTTTTT	CASSFFPRINTGELFF
TRBV6-6	TRBJ1-2	TRBD1	TGTGCCAGCACCTTGGACAGGGGGCATGGCTACACCTTC	CASTLDRGHGYTF
TRBV27	TRBJ2-7	TRBD2	TGTGCCAGCAGCCTAACCGGGACTAGCGGGCTCGAGCAGTACTTC	CASSLTGTSGLEQYF
TRBV5-4	TRBJ2-7	TRBD2	TGTGCCAGCAGCCGTTCCCTAGCGGGAGGACCCGAGCAGTACTTC	CASSRSLAGGPEQYF
TRBV29-1	TRBJ2-3	TRBD2	TGCAGCGTTCGTCTAGCGGGATGGGATACGCAGTATTTT	CSVRLAGWDTQYF
TRBV21-1	TRBJ1-5	-	TGTGCCAGCAGCGGCCCGAAGGAGGGAGTGGGTAATCAGCCCCAGCATTTT	CASSGPKEGVGNQPQHF
TRBV30	TRBJ2-7	-	TGTGCCGGGGGCGCCTCTAGGGGCCGGGAGCAGTACTTC	CAGGASRGREQYF
TRBV7-9	TRBJ1-1	-	TGTGCCAGCAGCTTATACGGGTTGAACACTGAAGCTTTCTTT	CASSLYGLNTEAFF
TRBV5-1	TRBJ1-3	TRBD1	TGCGCCAGCAGCTTGGAGGGACAGGGGGCAAACACCATATATTTT	CASSLEGQGANTIYF